These T cell receptor beta chains were read from a single sample in a study of blood T cell repertoires in COVID-19. Sequencing used immunoSEQ multiplex PCR; TCRdb keeps in-frame clones, though not all of them. The table has some 170,000 clones, 82% seen once. Input material: peripheral blood. The receptors originated from a woman in her seventies with acute or convalescent COVID-19. Both conserved end residues are part of each CDR3. The D gene is left open where the match is weak. Only some rows state a clone size, as once, few, many or a class for expanded clones.

j_gene: TRBJ2-7
v_gene: TRBV5-1
d_gene: NA
abundance: once
CDR3nt: TGCGCCAGCAGCTTGCTGGCGGACATCAACGAGCAGTACTTC
CDR3aa: CASSLLADINEQYF

j_gene: TRBJ2-7
v_gene: TRBV9
d_gene: TRBD2
abundance: once
CDR3nt: TGTGCCAGCAGCGTGACTAGCGGGGGCTCCTACGAGCAGTACTTC
CDR3aa: CASSVTSGGSYEQYF

j_gene: TRBJ2-5
v_gene: TRBV7-2
d_gene: TRBD2
abundance: NA
CDR3nt: TGTGCCAGCCGCCGCTTTAGCGGGGAGCAAGAGACCCAGTACTTC
CDR3aa: CASRRFSGEQETQYF

j_gene: TRBJ2-6
v_gene: TRBV19
d_gene: TRBD2
abundance: NA
CDR3nt: TGTGCCAGTATGGCGGGAGGGGCTTTCTCTGGGGCCAACGTCCTGACTTTC
CDR3aa: CASMAGGAFSGANVLTF

j_gene: TRBJ2-1
v_gene: TRBV29-1
d_gene: NA
abundance: NA
CDR3nt: TGCAGCGTTGACGCCGTTGCGGAAGGAACGTCCTACAATGAGCAGTTCTTC
CDR3aa: CSVDAVAEGTSYNEQFF

j_gene: TRBJ2-3
v_gene: TRBV2
d_gene: NA
abundance: NA
CDR3nt: TGTGCCAGCAACGAGGGTCGCCTAACACTGCAGTATTTT
CDR3aa: CASNEGRLTLQYF

j_gene: TRBJ2-1
v_gene: TRBV6-6
d_gene: TRBD2
abundance: NA
CDR3nt: TGTGCCAGCAGTCAGGAGGTTGTACTAGCGGGACAGGTTTCCTACAATGAGCAGTTCTTC
CDR3aa: CASSQEVVLAGQVSYNEQFF

j_gene: TRBJ2-2
v_gene: TRBV27
d_gene: NA
abundance: NA
CDR3nt: TGTGCCAGCCGGATTGAGAGGTACACCGGGGAGCTGTTTTTT
CDR3aa: CASRIERYTGELFF

j_gene: TRBJ2-7
v_gene: TRBV30
d_gene: NA
abundance: NA
CDR3nt: TGTGCCTGGACTCCTTTACACGACTTC
CDR3aa: CAWTPLHDF

j_gene: TRBJ1-1
v_gene: TRBV5-8
d_gene: TRBD1
abundance: NA
CDR3nt: TGTGCCAGCAGGCTGGAGCGTGGGACAGGTGGCGGAGGGACTGAAGCTTTCTTT
CDR3aa: CASRLERGTGGGGTEAFF

j_gene: TRBJ1-2
v_gene: TRBV7-6
d_gene: TRBD1
abundance: NA
CDR3nt: TGTGCCAGCAGCTCGGGGGGACAGGTCAACTATGGCTACACCTTC
CDR3aa: CASSSGGQVNYGYTF

j_gene: TRBJ2-2
v_gene: TRBV4-2
d_gene: TRBD1
abundance: few
CDR3nt: TGTGCCAGCAGCCAAACAGGGGGATTTGACACCGGGGAGCTGTTTTTT
CDR3aa: CASSQTGGFDTGELFF

j_gene: TRBJ2-5
v_gene: TRBV19
d_gene: NA
abundance: once
CDR3nt: TGTGCCAGTAGTCCCCCGGCTAGCGTGGGGACCCAGTACTTC
CDR3aa: CASSPPASVGTQYF

j_gene: TRBJ2-5
v_gene: TRBV7-8
d_gene: TRBD2
abundance: NA
CDR3nt: TGTGCCAGCAGCTTAGGGTGGGCTAGCGGGCAAGAGACCCAGTACTTC
CDR3aa: CASSLGWASGQETQYF

j_gene: TRBJ2-3
v_gene: TRBV9
d_gene: NA
abundance: NA
CDR3nt: TGTGCCAGCAGCGTAGGCCCTTTAGCCCGCCTTACAGATACGCAGTATTTT
CDR3aa: CASSVGPLARLTDTQYF

j_gene: TRBJ1-2
v_gene: TRBV7-2
d_gene: TRBD1
abundance: NA
CDR3nt: TGTGCCAGCAACAATCCAGGGGGGCCTGGCTATGGCTACACCTTC
CDR3aa: CASNNPGGPGYGYTF

j_gene: TRBJ2-1
v_gene: TRBV7-2
d_gene: TRBD2
abundance: once
CDR3nt: TGTGCCAGCAGCCAAAACGGGGGGGGATCCTACAATGAGCAGTTCTTC
CDR3aa: CASSQNGGGSYNEQFF

j_gene: TRBJ1-5
v_gene: TRBV7-9
d_gene: TRBD1
abundance: NA
CDR3nt: TGTGCCAGCAGCCCCGGGACAGCTTATCAGCCCCAGCATTTT
CDR3aa: CASSPGTAYQPQHF

j_gene: TRBJ2-3
v_gene: TRBV11-3
d_gene: TRBD2
abundance: once
CDR3nt: TGTGCCAGCAGCTTAGGAATCGGGCGGGAGTCAGATACGCAGTATTTT
CDR3aa: CASSLGIGRESDTQYF

j_gene: TRBJ1-5
v_gene: TRBV6-5
d_gene: NA
abundance: NA
CDR3nt: TGTGCCAGCAGTTCCGCAGGGTTTAGCAATCAGCCCCAGCATTTT
CDR3aa: CASSSAGFSNQPQHF

j_gene: TRBJ2-7
v_gene: TRBV28
d_gene: TRBD1
abundance: many
CDR3nt: TGTGCCAGCAGTCGGACAGGGCTAACCTACGAGCAGTACTTC
CDR3aa: CASSRTGLTYEQYF

j_gene: TRBJ1-4
v_gene: TRBV19
d_gene: TRBD1
abundance: few
CDR3nt: TGTGCCAGTAGTGACACAGGGGGCTCGGATGAAAAACTGTTTTTT
CDR3aa: CASSDTGGSDEKLFF

j_gene: TRBJ2-7
v_gene: TRBV5-8
d_gene: NA
abundance: few
CDR3nt: TGTGCCAGCAACATATTTGGCTACGAGCAGTACTTC
CDR3aa: CASNIFGYEQYF

j_gene: TRBJ1-6
v_gene: TRBV5-8
d_gene: TRBD1
abundance: NA
CDR3nt: TGTGCCAGCAGCCCGGAGGGACAGAATTATGCACCCCTCCACTTT
CDR3aa: CASSPEGQNYAPLHF

j_gene: TRBJ2-5
v_gene: TRBV5-1
d_gene: NA
abundance: NA
CDR3nt: TGCGCCAGCACGGGGAATACTTTTCAAGAGACCCAGTACTTC
CDR3aa: CASTGNTFQETQYF

j_gene: TRBJ1-2
v_gene: TRBV21-1
d_gene: NA
abundance: NA
CDR3nt: TGTGCCAGCAGCAACTGGAGTCGGACAGCTTCAAACTATGGCTACACCTTC
CDR3aa: CASSNWSRTASNYGYTF

j_gene: TRBJ1-2
v_gene: TRBV19
d_gene: NA
abundance: NA
CDR3nt: TGTGCCAGTACCCAAGGACAGTTGTTCCGCGGCTATGGCTACACCTTC
CDR3aa: CASTQGQLFRGYGYTF

j_gene: TRBJ2-7
v_gene: TRBV28
d_gene: TRBD1
abundance: NA
CDR3nt: TGTGCCAGCAGTGATACCGGGACAGGGGCCTACGAGCAGTACTTC
CDR3aa: CASSDTGTGAYEQYF

j_gene: TRBJ2-7
v_gene: TRBV3-1/TRBV3-2
d_gene: TRBD1
abundance: NA
CDR3nt: TGTGCCAGCAGCCAAGATGGGACAGGGAAATCGTGGGTTAAGCGACACGAGCAGTACTTC
CDR3aa: CASSQDGTGKSWVKRHEQYF

j_gene: TRBJ2-7
v_gene: TRBV10-2
d_gene: TRBD2
abundance: NA
CDR3nt: TGCGCCAGCAGTGAGGATAGCGGGAGATTAGAGGCCTACGAGCAGTACTTC
CDR3aa: CASSEDSGRLEAYEQYF

j_gene: TRBJ1-2
v_gene: TRBV6-5
d_gene: NA
abundance: NA
CDR3nt: TGTGCCAGCCTACAGAACTATGGCTACACCTTC
CDR3aa: CASLQNYGYTF

j_gene: TRBJ1-1
v_gene: TRBV7-2
d_gene: NA
abundance: NA
CDR3nt: TGTGCCAGCAGCCCCCGACTCGGACTCAAGAACACTGAAGCTTTCTTT
CDR3aa: CASSPRLGLKNTEAFF